This T cell receptor (beta chain) appears in the sequencing data of a study of T cell changes during pregnancy in multiple sclerosis. The table came from immunoSEQ multiplex PCR; TCRdb's copy has only in-frame clones and leaves some out. The sample shows 60,000 to 70,000 clones, 91% of them seen only once. V dropped 0 bases and J dropped 5; count of bases not matched to a gene: 4. CDR3 length equals 16 residues. The germline CDR1 and CDR2 sequences are MNHEY and SVGAGI. This sequence joins TRBV6-5 and TRBJ1-6, with 7 bases aligning to TRBD1. The source of this sequence is a female donor in good health, enrolled as a control in a pregnancy study. The sample was peripheral blood, taken after pregnancy. The CDR3: CASSYSKTGNNSPLHF. In nucleotides, the CDR3 is TGTGCCAGCAGTTACTCTAAGACAGGGAATAATTCACCCCTCCACTTT.